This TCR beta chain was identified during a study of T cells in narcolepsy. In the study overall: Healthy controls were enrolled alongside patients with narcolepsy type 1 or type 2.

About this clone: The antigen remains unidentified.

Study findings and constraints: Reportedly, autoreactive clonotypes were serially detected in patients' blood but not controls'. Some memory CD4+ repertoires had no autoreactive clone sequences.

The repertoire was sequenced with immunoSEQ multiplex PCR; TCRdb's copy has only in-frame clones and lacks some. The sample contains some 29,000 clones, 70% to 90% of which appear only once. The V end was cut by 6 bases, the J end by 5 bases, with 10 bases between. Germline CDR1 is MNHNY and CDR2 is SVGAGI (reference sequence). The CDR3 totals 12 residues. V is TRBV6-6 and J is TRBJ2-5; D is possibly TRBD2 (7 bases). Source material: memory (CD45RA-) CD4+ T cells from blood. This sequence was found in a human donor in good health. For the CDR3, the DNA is TGTGCCAGCAGCCGGGGGGCCGAGACCCAGTACTTC. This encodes CASSRGAETQYF.